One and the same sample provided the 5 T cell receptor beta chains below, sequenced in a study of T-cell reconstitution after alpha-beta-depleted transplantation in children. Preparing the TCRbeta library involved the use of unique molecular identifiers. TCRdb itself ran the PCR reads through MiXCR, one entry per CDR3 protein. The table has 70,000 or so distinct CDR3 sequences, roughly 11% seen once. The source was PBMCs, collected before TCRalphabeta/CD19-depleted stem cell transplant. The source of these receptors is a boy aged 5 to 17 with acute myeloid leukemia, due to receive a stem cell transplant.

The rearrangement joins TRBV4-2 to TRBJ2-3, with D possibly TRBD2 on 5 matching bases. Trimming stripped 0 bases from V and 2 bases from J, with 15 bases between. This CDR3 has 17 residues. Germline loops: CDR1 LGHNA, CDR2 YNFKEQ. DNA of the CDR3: TGTGCCAGCAGCCAAGATCTTGCGGGTCGCCACACAGATACGCAGTATTTT. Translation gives CASSQDLAGRHTDTQYF.

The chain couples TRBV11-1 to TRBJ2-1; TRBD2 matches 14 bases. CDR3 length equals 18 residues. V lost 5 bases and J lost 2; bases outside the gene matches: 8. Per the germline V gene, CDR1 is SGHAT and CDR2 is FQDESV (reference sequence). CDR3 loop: CASSRGLAGVGTYNEQFF. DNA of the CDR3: TGTGCCAGCAGCCGGGGACTAGCGGGAGTGGGCACCTACAATGAGCAGTTCTTC.

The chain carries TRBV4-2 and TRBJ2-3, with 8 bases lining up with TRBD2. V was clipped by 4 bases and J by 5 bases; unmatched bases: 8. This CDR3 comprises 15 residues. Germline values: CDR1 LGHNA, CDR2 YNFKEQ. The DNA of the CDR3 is TGTGCCAGCAGCCGACACATCGGGGGGGGAGATACGCAGTATTTT. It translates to CASSRHIGGGDTQYF.

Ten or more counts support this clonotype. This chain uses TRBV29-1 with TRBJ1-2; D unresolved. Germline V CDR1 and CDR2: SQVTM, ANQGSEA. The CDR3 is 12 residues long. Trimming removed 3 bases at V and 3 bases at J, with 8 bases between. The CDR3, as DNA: TGCAGCGTTGAGGAGACCCACTATGGCTACACCTTC. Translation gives CSVEETHYGYTF.

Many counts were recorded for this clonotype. The CDR3, as DNA: TGTGCCAGCAGTATTGACGGGAATCAGCCCCAGCATTTT. This codes for CASSIDGNQPQHF. V gene TRBV2 combines with J gene TRBJ1-5; no clear D. V was pared by 5 bases and J by 4 bases, with 9 bases between. Germline CDR1 reads SNHLY; CDR2 reads FYNNEI. There are 13 residues in the CDR3.